This T cell receptor (beta chain) was obtained from a study of shared clonotypes between healthy human individuals. Study-level background: CD8 memory received one plate per donor, CD8 naive two, CD4 memory three and CD4 naive three.

Libraries were prepared by immunoSEQ multiplex PCR; TCRdb keeps only in-frame clonotypes and omits some of them. The sample has under 2,500,000 clones, almost 96% seen once. The CDR3 has 13 amino acids. Germline CDR1 and CDR2: SGHTS and YDEGEE. Trimming took off 2 bases at V and 3 bases at J, with 6 bases between the two ends. This sequence originates from a man in his late teens or twenties in good health. The V call is TRBV5-8, the J call TRBJ1-5; D is undetermined. The sequenced sample consisted of naive CD4+ T cells sorted from blood. Subset: CD45RA+ positively selected. Here the CDR3 reads CASSLVVNQPQHF. In nucleotides, the CDR3 is TGTGCCAGCAGCTTAGTTGTCAATCAGCCCCAGCATTTT.